This TCR beta chain was found in a study of T-cell reconstitution after alpha-beta-depleted transplantation in children. The TCRbeta library incorporated unique molecular identifiers. TCRdb processed the PCR reads anew with MiXCR; each CDR3 protein has one entry. This table holds 200,000 to 250,000 distinct CDR3 sequences, roughly a quarter found once. Germline V gene sequence: CDR1 MNHNS, CDR2 SASEGT. The J segment lost 9 bases and the V segment lost 7 bases, leaving 8 bases of the junction unmatched. The CDR3 contains 13 residues. The chain uses TRBV6-1 and TRBJ2-1; TRBD2 aligns across 8 bases. This clonotype originated in a female patient aged 2-9 years who had a stem cell transplant for congenital amegakaryocytic thrombocytopenia, so the T cells may come from the graft donor. This sample comprised PBMCs, mostly from graft donor cells, obtained 360 days after TCRalphabeta/CD19-depleted stem cell transplant. The CDR3 here is CASTRGSGGEQFF. The CDR3 coding sequence is TGTGCCAGCACCCGGGGGAGCGGGGGTGAGCAGTTCTTC.